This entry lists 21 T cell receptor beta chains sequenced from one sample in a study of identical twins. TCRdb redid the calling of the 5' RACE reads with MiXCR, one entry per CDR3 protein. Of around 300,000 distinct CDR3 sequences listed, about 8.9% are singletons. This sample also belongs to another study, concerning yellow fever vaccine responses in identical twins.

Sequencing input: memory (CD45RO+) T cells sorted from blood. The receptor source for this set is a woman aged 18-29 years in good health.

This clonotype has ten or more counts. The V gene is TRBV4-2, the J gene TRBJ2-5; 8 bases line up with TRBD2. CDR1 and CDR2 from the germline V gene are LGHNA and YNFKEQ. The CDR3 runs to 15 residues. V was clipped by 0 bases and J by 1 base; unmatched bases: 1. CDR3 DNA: TGTGCCAGCAGCCAAGATCGGGAGGGCCAAGAGACCCAGTACTTC. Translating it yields CASSQDREGQETQYF.

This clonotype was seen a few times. CDR3 coding DNA: TGTGCCAGCAGAAATCTGGGAGGCGCCTACGAGCAGTACTTC. Amino acid sequence: CASRNLGGAYEQYF. The chain carries TRBV28 and TRBJ2-7; tentatively, D is TRBD2 (6 bases). Trimming took off 6 bases at V and 2 bases at J, with 14 bases between the two ends. Per the germline V gene, CDR1 is MDHEN and CDR2 is SYDVKM. The CDR3 runs 14 residues.

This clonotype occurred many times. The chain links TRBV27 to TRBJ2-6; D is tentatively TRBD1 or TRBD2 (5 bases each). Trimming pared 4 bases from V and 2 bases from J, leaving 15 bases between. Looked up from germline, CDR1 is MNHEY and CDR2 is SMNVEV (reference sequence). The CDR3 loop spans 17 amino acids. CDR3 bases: TGTGCCAGCAGTTCGTCAGGGAGTTACACTGGGGCCAACGTCCTGACTTTC. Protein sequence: CASSSSGSYTGANVLTF. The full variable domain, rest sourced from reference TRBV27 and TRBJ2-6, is EAQVTQNPRYLITVTGKKLTVTCSQNMNHEYMSWYRQDPGLGLRQIYYSMNVEVTDKGDVPEGYKVSRKEKRNFPLILESPSPNQTSLYFCASSSSGSYTGANVLTFGAGSRLTVL.

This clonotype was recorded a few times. In nucleotides, the CDR3 is TGCAGTGCTAGACGGGGGGTCCAAGAGACCCAGTACTTC. Amino acid sequence: CSARRGVQETQYF. The genes are TRBV20-1 and TRBJ2-5; 7 nucleotides agree with TRBD2. The CDR3 length is 13 residues. V dropped 2 bases and J dropped 1; count of bases not matched to a gene: 1. Germline CDR1 is DFQATT and CDR2 is SNEGSKA (reference sequence).

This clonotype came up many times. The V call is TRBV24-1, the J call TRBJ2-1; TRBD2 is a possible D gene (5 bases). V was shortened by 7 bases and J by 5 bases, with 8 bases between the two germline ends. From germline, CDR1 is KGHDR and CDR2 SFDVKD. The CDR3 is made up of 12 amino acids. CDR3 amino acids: CATRGRNNEQFF. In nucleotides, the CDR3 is TGTGCCACCAGGGGGAGAAACAATGAGCAGTTCTTC.

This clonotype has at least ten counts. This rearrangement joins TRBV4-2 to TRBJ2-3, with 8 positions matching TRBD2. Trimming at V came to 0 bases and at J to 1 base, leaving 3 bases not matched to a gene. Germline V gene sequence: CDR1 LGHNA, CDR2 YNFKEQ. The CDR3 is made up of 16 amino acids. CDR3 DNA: TGTGCCAGCAGCCAAGATATCGGGGGGGGCACAGATACGCAGTATTTT. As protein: CASSQDIGGGTDTQYF.

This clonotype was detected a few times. The CDR3, as DNA: TGTGCCAGCAGTCCAACGCCCCGGACAGGGGCCTACGAGCAGTACTTC. Protein: CASSPTPRTGAYEQYF. The chain links TRBV28 to TRBJ2-7, with 9 bases identical to TRBD1. CDR3 length: 16 amino acids. Germline trimming cut 5 bases from V and 2 bases from J; bases unmatched to any gene: 10. In germline, CDR1 is MDHEN, CDR2 SYDVKM.

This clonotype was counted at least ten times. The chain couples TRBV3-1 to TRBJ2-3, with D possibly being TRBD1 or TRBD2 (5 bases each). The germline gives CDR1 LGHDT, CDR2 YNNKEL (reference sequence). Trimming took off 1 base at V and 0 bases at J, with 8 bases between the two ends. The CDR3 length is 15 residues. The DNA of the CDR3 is TGTGCCAGCAGCCAAGGGGGGTCTAGCACAGATACGCAGTATTTT. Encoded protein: CASSQGGSSTDTQYF.

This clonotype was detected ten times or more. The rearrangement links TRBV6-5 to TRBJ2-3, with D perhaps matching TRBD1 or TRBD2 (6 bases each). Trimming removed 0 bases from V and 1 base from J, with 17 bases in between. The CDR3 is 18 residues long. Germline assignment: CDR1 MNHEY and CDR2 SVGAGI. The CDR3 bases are TGTGCCAGCAGTTACTCGCCTTATACGGGGGCTCGCACAGATACGCAGTATTTT. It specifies CASSYSPYTGARTDTQYF.

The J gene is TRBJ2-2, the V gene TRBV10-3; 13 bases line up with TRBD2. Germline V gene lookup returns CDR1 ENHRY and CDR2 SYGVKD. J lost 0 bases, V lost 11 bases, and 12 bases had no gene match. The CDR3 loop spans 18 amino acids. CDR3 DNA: TGTGCCGTGCCGAGGACTAGCGGGGGTATCCCGAACACCGGGGAGCTGTTTTTT. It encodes CAVPRTSGGIPNTGELFF.

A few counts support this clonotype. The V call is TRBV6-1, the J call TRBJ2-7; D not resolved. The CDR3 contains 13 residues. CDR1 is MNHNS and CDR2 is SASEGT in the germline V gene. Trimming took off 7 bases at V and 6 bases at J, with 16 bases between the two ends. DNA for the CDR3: TGTGCCAGCATCTCCGCGGCCTCTCTCGAGCAGTACTTC. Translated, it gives CASISAASLEQYF.

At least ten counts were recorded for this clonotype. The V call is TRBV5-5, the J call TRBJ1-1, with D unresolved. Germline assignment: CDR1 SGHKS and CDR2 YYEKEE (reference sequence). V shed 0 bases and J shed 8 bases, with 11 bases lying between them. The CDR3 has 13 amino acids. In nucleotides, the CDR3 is TGTGCCAGCAGCTTGGCCTCGGGAGCCGAAGCTTTCTTT. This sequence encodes CASSLASGAEAFF.

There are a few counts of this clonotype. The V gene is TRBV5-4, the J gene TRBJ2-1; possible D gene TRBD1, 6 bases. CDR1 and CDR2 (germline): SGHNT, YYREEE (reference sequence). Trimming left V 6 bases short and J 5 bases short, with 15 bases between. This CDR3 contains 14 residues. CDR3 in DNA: TGTGCCAGCACTGTAGAAGGACAGAACAATGAGCAGTTCTTC. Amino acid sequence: CASTVEGQNNEQFF.

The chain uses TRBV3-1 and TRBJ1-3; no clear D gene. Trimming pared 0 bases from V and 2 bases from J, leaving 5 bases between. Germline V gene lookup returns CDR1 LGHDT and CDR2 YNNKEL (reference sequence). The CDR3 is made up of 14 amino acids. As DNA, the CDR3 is TGTGCCAGCAGCCAAGACAGAACTGGAAACACCATATATTTT. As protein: CASSQDRTGNTIYF. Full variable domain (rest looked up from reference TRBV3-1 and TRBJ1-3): DTAVSQTPKYLVTQMGNDKSIKCEQNLGHDTMYWYKQDSKKFLKIMFSYNNKELIINETVPNRFSPKSPDKAHLNLHINSLELGDSAVYFCASSQDRTGNTIYFGEGSWLTVV.

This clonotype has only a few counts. CDR3: CSAPGGRAEQFF. The CDR3 DNA sequence: TGCAGTGCTCCGGGGGGGCGGGCTGAGCAGTTCTTC. This chain uses TRBV20-1 with TRBJ2-1; 8 bases match TRBD2. Germline CDR1 is DFQATT and CDR2 is SNEGSKA (reference sequence). This CDR3 has 12 amino acids. V lost 5 bases, J lost 9 bases, and 6 bases stayed unmatched.

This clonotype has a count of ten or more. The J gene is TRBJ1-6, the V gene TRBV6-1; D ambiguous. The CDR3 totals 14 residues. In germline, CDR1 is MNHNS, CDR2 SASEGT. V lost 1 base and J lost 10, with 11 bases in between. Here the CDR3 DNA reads TGTGCCAGCAGTGAAGGTGACGGGTGGTCACCCCTCCACTTT. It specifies CASSEGDGWSPLHF.

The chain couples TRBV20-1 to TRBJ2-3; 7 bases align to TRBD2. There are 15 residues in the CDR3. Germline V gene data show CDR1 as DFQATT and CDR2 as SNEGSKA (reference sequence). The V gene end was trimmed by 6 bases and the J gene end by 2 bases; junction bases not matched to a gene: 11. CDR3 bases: TGCAGTGCCCGGGCCGGGGGGAGTCACACAGATACGCAGTATTTT. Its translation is CSARAGGSHTDTQYF.

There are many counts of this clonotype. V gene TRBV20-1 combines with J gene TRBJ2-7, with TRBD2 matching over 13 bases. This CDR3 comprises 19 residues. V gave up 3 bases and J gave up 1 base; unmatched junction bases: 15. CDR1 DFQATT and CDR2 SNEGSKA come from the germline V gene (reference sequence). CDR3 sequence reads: CSASRPPGLAGSRSYEQYF. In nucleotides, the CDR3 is TGCAGTGCTAGTAGACCCCCGGGACTAGCGGGATCGAGGTCCTACGAGCAGTACTTC.

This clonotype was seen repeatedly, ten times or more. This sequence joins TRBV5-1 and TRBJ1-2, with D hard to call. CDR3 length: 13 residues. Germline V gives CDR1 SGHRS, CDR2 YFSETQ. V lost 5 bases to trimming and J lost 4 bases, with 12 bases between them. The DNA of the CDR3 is TGCGCCAGCAGGGAGGAGTCGAGCTATGGCTACACCTTC. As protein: CASREESSYGYTF.

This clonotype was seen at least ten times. Written as DNA, the CDR3 is TGTGCCACCATCGAGGGCCAGCGCGTTTTCCAGCCCCAGCATTTT. Encoded protein: CATIEGQRVFQPQHF. The chain employs TRBV24-1 and TRBJ1-5, with D unclear. Trimming removed 8 bases at V and 7 bases at J, with 20 bases between. Germline values: CDR1 KGHDR, CDR2 SFDVKD. This CDR3 has 15 residues.

This CDR3 reads CASIPGAVTDTQYF. The CDR3 coding sequence is TGTGCCAGCATCCCGGGGGCAGTAACAGATACGCAGTATTTT. This sequence joins TRBV28 and TRBJ2-3; D is tentatively TRBD1 or TRBD2 (6 bases each). Germline CDR1 and CDR2: MDHEN and SYDVKM. Trimming shortened V by 7 bases and J by 3 bases, and 14 bases separated the two germline ends. There are 14 residues in the CDR3.